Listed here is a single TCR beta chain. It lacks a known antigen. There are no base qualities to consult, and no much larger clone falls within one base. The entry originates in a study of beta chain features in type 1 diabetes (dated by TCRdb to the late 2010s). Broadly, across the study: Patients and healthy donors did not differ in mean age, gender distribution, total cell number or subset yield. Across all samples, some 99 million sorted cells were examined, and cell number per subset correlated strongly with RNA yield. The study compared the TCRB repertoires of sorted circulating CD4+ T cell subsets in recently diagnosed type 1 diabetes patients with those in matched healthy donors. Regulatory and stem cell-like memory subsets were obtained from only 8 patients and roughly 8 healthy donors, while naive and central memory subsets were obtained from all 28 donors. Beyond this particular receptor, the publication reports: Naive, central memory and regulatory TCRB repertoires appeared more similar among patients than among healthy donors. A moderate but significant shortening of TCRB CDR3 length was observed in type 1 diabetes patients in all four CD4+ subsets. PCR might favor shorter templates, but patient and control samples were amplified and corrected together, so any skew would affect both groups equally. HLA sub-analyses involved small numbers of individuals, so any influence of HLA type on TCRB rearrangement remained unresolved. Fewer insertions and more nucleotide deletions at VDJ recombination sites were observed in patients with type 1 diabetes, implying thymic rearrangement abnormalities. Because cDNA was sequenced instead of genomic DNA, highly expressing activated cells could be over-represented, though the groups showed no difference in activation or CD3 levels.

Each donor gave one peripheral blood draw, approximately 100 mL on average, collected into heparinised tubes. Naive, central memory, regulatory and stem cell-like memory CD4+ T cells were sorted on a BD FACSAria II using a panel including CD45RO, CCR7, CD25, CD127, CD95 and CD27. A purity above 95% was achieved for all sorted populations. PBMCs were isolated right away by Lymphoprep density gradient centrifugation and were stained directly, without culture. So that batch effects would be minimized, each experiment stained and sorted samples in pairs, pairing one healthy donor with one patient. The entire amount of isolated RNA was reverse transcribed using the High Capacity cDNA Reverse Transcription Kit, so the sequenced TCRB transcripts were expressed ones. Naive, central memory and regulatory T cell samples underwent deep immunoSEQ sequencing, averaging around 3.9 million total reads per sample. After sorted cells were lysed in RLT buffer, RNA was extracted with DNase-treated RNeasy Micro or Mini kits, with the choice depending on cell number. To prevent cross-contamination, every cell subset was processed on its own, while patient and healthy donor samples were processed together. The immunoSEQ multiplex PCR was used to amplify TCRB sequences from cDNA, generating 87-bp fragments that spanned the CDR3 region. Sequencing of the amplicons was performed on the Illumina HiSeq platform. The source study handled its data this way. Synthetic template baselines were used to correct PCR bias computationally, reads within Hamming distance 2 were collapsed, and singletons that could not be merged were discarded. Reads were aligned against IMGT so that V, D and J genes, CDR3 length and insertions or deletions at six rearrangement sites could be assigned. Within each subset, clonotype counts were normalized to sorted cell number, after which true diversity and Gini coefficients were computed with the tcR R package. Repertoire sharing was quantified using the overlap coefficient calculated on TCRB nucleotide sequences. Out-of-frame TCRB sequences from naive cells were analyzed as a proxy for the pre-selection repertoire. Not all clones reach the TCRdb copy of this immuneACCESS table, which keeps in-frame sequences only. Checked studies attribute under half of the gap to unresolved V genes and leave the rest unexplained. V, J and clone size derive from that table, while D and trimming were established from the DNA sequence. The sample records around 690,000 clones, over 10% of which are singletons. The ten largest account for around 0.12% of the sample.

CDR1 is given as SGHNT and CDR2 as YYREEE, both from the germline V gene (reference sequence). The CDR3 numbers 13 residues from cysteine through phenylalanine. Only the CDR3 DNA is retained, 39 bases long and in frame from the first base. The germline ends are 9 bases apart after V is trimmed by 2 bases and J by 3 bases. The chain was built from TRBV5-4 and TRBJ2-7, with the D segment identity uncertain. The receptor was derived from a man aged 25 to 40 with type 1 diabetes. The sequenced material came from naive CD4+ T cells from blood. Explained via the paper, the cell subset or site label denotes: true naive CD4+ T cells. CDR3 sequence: CASSFTDVYEQYF. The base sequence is TGTGCCAGCAGCTTTACAGACGTCTACGAGCAGTACTTC.